The 13 T cell receptor beta chains below come from one sample, sequenced in a study of technical replicates of blood from several donors (dated by TCRdb to about 2017). The receptor library was made with the immunoSEQ multiplex PCR assay. The immuneACCESS repertoire file appears here via TCRdb, limited to in-frame rearrangements. These files lack a portion of the clones; in checked studies, under half of the deficit traces to unresolved V genes, and the cause of the others is not known. Across this sample there are 83,000 or so clones, with approximately 92% seen only once. About 0.27% of the sample is taken by the ten largest. The sequencing sample was made of T cells isolated from PBMCs. Receptors originate from a human donor in good health.

This chain joins TRBV27 and TRBJ2-2; the D gene is possibly TRBD1 (6 bases). The CDR3 contains 14 residues. Trimming took 7 bases from V and 5 from J, leaving 14 bases between them. Germline V gene sequence: CDR1 MNHEY, CDR2 SMNVEV (reference sequence). The CDR3 reads CASMPRRGTGELFF. The DNA of the CDR3 is TGTGCCAGCATGCCCCGAAGGGGGACCGGGGAGCTGTTTTTT.

The chain employs TRBV9 and TRBJ2-7; TRBD1 matches 8 bases. In germline, CDR1 is SGDLS, CDR2 YYNGEE. The junction had 17 bases not matched to a gene; V was cut back by 5 bases and J by 1 base. This CDR3 region has 18 residues. The CDR3 is CASSANPEGQEPSYEQYF. CDR3 DNA sequence: TGTGCCAGCAGTGCGAACCCAGAGGGACAGGAACCATCCTACGAGCAGTACTTC.

The chain joins TRBV29-1 to TRBJ2-2; 8 bases map to TRBD1. J gave up 4 bases and V 7 bases, and 8 bases lay outside the gene matches. The germline V gene encodes CDR1 SQVTM and CDR2 ANQGSEA. CDR3 length: 14 amino acids. This CDR3 reads CSGTGRAGTGELFF. CDR3 nucleotide sequence: TGCAGCGGGACAGGGCGAGCGGGCACCGGGGAGCTGTTTTTT.

The chain couples TRBV6-5 to TRBJ2-7; the D gene is possibly TRBD2 (6 bases). The V end lost 6 bases, the J end lost 3 bases, and 15 bases lay between the germline ends. Per germline, CDR1 MNHEY and CDR2 SVGAGI. The CDR3 has 14 residues. The CDR3, as DNA: TGTGCCAGCAGCCGGGGACTTTCGAACTACGAGCAGTACTTC. Amino acids: CASSRGLSNYEQYF.

The CDR3 DNA reads as TGTGCCAGCAGCTTAGCGACGGGTCTGGCCTACGAGCAGTACTTC. Encoded protein: CASSLATGLAYEQYF. The rearrangement uses TRBV7-7 and TRBJ2-7; D is undetermined. Deletions cut 0 bases from V and 2 bases from J, with 11 bases between. There are 15 residues in the CDR3. Per germline, CDR1 SSHAT and CDR2 FNYEAQ (reference sequence).

The rearrangement joins TRBV19 to TRBJ1-6; perhaps TRBD1 as D (5 bases). Germline lookup yields CDR1 LNHDA and CDR2 SQIVND (reference sequence). The CDR3 length is 15 residues. The germline V and J ends were trimmed by 7 bases and 8 bases, with 18 bases remaining between them. CDR3 DNA sequence: TGTGCCAGTAAACCGGGGGTAGCTGGTGATTCACCCCTCCACTTT. The encoded protein is CASKPGVAGDSPLHF.

J is TRBJ2-7 and V is TRBV5-1; 14 bases are a match to TRBD2. Trimming took 4 bases from V and 6 from J; bases not matched to a gene: 3. CDR3 length equals 14 residues. Germline loops: CDR1 SGHRS, CDR2 YFSETQ. CDR3 sequence reads: CASSGTSGSSEQYF. The CDR3 DNA follows: TGCGCCAGCAGCGGGACTAGCGGGAGTAGCGAGCAGTACTTC.

The chain recombines TRBV4-1 with TRBJ1-2, with D perhaps TRBD1 (5 bases). Germline V gene data show CDR1 as MGHRA and CDR2 as YSYEKL. V shed 4 bases and J shed 7 bases, with 25 bases lying between them. The CDR3 contains 17 residues. The CDR3 DNA sequence: TGCGCCAGCAGCCTCCACCCGTCGACAGAACGATGGGGTGGCTACACCTTC. This translates into CASSLHPSTERWGGYTF.

The rearrangement uses TRBV4-1 and TRBJ2-7, with TRBD1 matching 10 bases. This CDR3 is 13 amino acids long. Germline loops: CDR1 MGHRA, CDR2 YSYEKL. V was clipped by 5 bases and J by 7 bases; unmatched bases: 5. The CDR3 DNA sequence: TGCGCCAGCAGCGTACGGACAGGGGGAGAGCAGTACTTC. Encoded protein: CASSVRTGGEQYF.

The rearrangement links TRBV15 to TRBJ2-7; TRBD2 agrees at 8 bases. This CDR3 comprises 16 residues. V lost 0 bases and J lost 6; bases outside the gene matches: 10. Germline lookup yields CDR1 LNHNV and CDR2 YYDKDF (reference sequence). The CDR3 here is CATSRDTTSVPPEQYF. The CDR3 region has the DNA TGTGCCACCAGCAGAGATACGACTAGCGTACCCCCCGAGCAGTACTTC.

The chain uses TRBV19 and TRBJ2-7; possibly TRBD2 for D (6 bases). V was clipped by 3 bases and J by 6 bases, with 15 bases between them. The CDR3 runs to 14 residues. Germline CDR1 and CDR2: LNHDA and SQIVND (reference sequence). This chain's CDR3 is CASSIYAGTSEQYF. DNA of the CDR3: TGTGCCAGTAGTATTTACGCGGGAACAAGCGAGCAGTACTTC.

The J gene is TRBJ1-1, the V gene TRBV2, with 9 bases identical to TRBD1. Trimming took 5 bases from V and 3 from J; bases not matched to a gene: 4. Germline loops: CDR1 SNHLY, CDR2 FYNNEI. This CDR3 has 14 residues. CDR3 amino acids: CASSRTGADTEAFF. The CDR3 DNA sequence: TGTGCCAGCAGTCGGACAGGGGCAGACACTGAAGCTTTCTTT.

This clone was seen a single time. The rearrangement uses TRBV11-2 and TRBJ1-3; a weak D match, TRBD1 (6 bases). The CDR3 spans 15 residues. V dropped 6 bases and J dropped 4 bases, with 16 bases sitting between them. Germline V gene sequence: CDR1 SGHAT, CDR2 FQNNGV. DNA for the CDR3: TGTGCCAGCAGGACGAACAGGGTACTGGGAAACACCATATATTTT. It codes for CASRTNRVLGNTIYF.